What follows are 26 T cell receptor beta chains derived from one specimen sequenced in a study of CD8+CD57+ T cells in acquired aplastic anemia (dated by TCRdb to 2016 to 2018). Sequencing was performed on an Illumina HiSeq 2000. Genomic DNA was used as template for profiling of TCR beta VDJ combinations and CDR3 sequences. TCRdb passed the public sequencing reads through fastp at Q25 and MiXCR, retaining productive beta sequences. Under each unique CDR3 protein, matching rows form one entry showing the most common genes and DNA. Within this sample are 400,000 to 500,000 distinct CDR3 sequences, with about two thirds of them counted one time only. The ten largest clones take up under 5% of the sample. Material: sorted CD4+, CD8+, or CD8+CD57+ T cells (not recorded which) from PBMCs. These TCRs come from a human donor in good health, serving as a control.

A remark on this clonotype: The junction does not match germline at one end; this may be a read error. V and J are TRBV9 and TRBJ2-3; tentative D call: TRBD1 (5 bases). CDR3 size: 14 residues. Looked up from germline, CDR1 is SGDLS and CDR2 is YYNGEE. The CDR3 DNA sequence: TGTGCCAGCAGCGGTAATAACAGGTCAAGCACAGATAATTTT. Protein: CASSGNNRSSTDNF.

CDR3: CASSSESGWVGNTIYF. CDR3 bases: TGTGCCAGCAGCTCAGAGAGCGGGTGGGTTGGAAACACCATATATTTT. The rearrangement joins TRBV5-8 to TRBJ1-3; D gene unclear. Trimming removed 3 bases at V and 3 bases at J, with 16 bases between. Germline CDR1 reads SGHTS; CDR2 reads YDEGEE. CDR3 size: 16 residues.

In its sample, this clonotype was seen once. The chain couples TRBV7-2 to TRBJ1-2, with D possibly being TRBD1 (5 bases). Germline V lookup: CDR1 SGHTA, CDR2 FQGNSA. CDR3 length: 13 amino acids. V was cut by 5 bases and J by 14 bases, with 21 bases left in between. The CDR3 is CASSPDRHNEQTF. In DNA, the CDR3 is TGTGCCAGCAGCCCCGACAGACACAATGAGCAGACCTTC.

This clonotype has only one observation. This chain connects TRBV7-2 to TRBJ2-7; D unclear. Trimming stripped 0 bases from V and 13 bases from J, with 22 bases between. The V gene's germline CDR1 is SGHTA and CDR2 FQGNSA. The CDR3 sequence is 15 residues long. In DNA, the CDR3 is TGTGCCAGCAGCTTAGCGATAAGGCTAACCGGTACGCACTACTTC. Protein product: CASSLAIRLTGTHYF.

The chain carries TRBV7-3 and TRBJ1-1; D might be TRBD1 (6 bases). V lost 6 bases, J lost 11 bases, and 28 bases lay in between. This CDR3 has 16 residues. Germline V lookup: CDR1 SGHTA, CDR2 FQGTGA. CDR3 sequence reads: CASRRQVYGYTTGAFF. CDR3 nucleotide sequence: TGTGCCAGCAGACGACAGGTTTATGGCTACACCACTGGTGCTTTCTTT.

CDR3 DNA sequence: TGTGCCAGCAGCCAGGGACAGGGCTATAATTCACCCCTCCACTTT. Residues: CASSQGQGYNSPLHF. The V gene is TRBV7-8, the J gene TRBJ1-6; 9 nucleotides line up with TRBD1. Germline CDR1 is SGHVS and CDR2 is FQNEAQ. The CDR3 has 15 amino acids. The junction had 2 bases not matched to a gene; V was cut back by 5 bases and J by 3 bases.

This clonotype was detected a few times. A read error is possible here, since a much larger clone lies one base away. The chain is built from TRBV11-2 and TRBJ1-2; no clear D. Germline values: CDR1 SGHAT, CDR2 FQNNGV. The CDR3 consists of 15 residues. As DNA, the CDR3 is TGTGCCGGCAGCCGAGTTTGGGGAATCGACTATGGCTACACCTTC. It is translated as CAGSRVWGIDYGYTF.

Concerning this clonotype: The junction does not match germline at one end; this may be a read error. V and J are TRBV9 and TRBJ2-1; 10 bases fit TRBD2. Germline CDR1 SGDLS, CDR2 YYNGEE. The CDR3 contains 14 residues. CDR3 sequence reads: CASSMGLIAGGRIF. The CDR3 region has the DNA TGTGCCAGCAGCATGGGACTGATAGCGGGGGGCCGCATCTTC. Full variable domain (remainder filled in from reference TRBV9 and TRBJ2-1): DSGVTQTPKHLITATGQRVTLRCSPRSGDLSVYWYQQSLDQGLQFLIQYYNGEERAKGNILERFSAQQFPDLHSELNLSSLELGDSALYFCASSMGLIAGGRIFGPGTRLTVL.

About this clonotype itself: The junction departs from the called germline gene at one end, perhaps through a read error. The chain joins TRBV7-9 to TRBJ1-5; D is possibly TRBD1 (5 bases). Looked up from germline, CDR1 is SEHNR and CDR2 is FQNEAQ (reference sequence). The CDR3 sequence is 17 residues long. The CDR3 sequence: CASSKDKGGETNQPQHF. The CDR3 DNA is TGTGCCAGCAGCAAAGACAAGGGAGGGGAGACGAATCAACCCCAGCATTTT.

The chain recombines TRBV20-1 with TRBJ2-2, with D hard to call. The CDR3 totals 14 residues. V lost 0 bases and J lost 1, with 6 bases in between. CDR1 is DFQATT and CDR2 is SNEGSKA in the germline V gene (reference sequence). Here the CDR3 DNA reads TGCAGTGCTAGAGAGTCAGGGAACACCGGGGAGCTGTTTTTT. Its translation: CSARESGNTGELFF.

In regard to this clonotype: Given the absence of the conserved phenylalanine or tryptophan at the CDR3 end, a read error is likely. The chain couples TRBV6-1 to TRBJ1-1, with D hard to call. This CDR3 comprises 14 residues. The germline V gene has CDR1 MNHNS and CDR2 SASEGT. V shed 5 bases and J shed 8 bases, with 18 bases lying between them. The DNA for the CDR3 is TGTGCCAGCAGTAGGACTTCCGACGGTGGCGAAGCTTTCCTT. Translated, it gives CASSRTSDGGEAFL.

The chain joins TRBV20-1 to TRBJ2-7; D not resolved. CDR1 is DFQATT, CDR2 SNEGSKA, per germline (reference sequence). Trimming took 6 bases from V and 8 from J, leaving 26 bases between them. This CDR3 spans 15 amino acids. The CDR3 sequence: CSAPPWAEEIYKQYF. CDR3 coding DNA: TGCAGTGCACCCCCCTGGGCCGAGGAAATTTACAAGCAGTACTTC.

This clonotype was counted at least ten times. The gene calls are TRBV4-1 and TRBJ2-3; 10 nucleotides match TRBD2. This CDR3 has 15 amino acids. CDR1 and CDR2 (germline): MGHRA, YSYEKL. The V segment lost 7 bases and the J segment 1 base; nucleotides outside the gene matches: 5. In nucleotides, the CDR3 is TGCGCCAGCAACCTAGGACTAGCGGGCACAGATACGCAGTATTTT. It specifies CASNLGLAGTDTQYF.

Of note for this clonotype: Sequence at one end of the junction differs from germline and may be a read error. The CDR3 reads CASSQQSPGATVLTF. CDR3 nucleotide sequence: TGTGCCAGCAGTCAACAATCCCCCGGGGCCACCGTCCTGACTTTC. This rearrangement joins TRBV25-1 to TRBJ2-6; D possibly matches TRBD1 or TRBD2 (5 bases each). This CDR3 has 15 amino acids. Germline CDR1 MGHDK, CDR2 SYGVNS.

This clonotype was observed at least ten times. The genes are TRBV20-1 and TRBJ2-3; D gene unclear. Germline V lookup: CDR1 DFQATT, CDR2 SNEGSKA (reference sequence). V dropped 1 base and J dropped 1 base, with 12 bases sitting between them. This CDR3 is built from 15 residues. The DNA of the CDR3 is TGCAGTGCTAGAGTGAACTTGCCGGGCACAGATACGCAGTATTTT. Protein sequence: CSARVNLPGTDTQYF.

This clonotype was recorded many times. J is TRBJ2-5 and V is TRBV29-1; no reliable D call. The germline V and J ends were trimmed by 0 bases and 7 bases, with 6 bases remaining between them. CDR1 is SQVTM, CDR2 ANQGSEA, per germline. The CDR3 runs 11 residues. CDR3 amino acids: CSVEEVGTQYF. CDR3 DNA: TGCAGCGTTGAAGAGGTGGGGACCCAGTACTTC.

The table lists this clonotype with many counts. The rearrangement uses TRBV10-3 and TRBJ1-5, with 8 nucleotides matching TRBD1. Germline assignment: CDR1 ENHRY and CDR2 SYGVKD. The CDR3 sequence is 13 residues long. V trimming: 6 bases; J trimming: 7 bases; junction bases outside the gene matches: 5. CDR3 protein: CAISPTGDQPQHF. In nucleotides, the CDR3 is TGTGCCATCAGCCCGACAGGGGACCAGCCCCAGCATTTT.

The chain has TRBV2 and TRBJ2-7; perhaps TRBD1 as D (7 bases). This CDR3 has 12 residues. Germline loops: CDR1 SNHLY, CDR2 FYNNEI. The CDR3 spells CTSPTGYYEQYF. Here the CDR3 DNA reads TGTACTAGCCCGACAGGGTACTACGAGCAGTACTTC. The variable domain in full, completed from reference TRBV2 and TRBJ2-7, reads EPEVTQTPSHQVTQMGQEVILRCVPISNHLYFYWYRQILGQKVEFLVSFYNNEISEKSEIFDDQFSVERPDGSNFTLKIRSTKLEDSAMYFCTSPTGYYEQYFGPGTRLTVT.

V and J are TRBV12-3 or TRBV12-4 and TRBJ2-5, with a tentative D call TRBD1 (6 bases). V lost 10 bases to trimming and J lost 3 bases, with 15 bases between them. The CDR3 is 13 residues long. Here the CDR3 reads CATSSNREETQYF. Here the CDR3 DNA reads TGTGCCACCAGCTCGAACAGGGAAGAGACCCAGTACTTC.

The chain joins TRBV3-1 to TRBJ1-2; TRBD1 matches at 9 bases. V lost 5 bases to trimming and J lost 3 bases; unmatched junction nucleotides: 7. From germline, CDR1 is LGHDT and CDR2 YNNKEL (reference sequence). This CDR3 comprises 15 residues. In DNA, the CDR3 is TGTGCCAGCAGCTCCCCGACAGGGGGAGACTATGGCTACACCTTC. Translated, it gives CASSSPTGGDYGYTF.

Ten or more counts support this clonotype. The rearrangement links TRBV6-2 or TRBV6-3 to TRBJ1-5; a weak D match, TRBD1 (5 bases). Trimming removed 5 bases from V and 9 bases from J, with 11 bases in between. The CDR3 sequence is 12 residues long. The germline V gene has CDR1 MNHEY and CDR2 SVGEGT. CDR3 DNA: TGTGCCAGCAGTAAGACAGTCTTGCCCCAGCATTTT. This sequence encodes CASSKTVLPQHF.

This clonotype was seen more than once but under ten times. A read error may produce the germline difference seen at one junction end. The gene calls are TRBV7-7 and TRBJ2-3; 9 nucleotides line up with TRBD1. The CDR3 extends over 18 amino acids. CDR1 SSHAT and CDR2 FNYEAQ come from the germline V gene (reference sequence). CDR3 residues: CASSPRLGRQGGPDTQYF. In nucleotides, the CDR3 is TGTGCTAGCAGCCCACGTTTGGGACGACAGGGGGGCCCAGATACGCAGTATTTT.

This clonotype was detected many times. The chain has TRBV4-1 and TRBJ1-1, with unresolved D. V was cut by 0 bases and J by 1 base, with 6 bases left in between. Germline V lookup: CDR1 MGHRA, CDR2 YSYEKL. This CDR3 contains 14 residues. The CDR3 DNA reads TGCGCCAGCAGCCAAGATCGAGGGAACACTGAAGCTTTCTTT. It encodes CASSQDRGNTEAFF.

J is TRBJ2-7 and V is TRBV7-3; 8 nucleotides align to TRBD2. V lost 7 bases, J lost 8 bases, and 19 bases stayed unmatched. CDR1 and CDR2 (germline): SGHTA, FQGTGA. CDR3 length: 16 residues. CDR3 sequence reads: CASTTGGGNTRYQQYF. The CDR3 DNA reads TGTGCCAGCACGACGGGCGGGGGGAACACCCGGTACCAGCAGTACTTC.

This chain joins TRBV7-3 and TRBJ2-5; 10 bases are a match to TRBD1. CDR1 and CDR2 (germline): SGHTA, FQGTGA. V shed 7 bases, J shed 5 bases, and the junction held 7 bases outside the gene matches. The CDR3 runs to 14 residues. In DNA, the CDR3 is TGTGCCAGCATGGGGACAGGGGTTCAGGAGACCCAGTACTTC. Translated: CASMGTGVQETQYF.

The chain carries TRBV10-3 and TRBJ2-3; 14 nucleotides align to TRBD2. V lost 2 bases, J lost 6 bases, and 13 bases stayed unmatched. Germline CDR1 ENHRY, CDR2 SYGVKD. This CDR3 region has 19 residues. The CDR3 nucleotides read TGTGCCATCAGTGAGCTCCCTCGGACTAGCGGGGGGCATGGGGATACGCAGTATTTT. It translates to CAISELPRTSGGHGDTQYF.